This T cell receptor (beta chain) was observed in a study of shared clonotypes between healthy human individuals. Study conclusions and caveats: Lower generation probabilities were found for non-shared clonotypes than for those shared by all four donors. It was observed that roughly 4.8% of naive CD4 clonotypes were shared across a handful of donors.

Each sorted subset replicate got 200 ng genomic DNA, roughly 30,000 genomes. Measured with immunoSEQ multiplex PCR; TCRdb has only the in-frame clones, and not every one. The sample consists of hundreds of thousands of clones, roughly 72% of them appearing once. The V gene's germline CDR1 is LNHDA and CDR2 SQIVND (reference sequence). V lost 3 bases and J lost 0; bases outside the gene matches: 3. CDR3 length equals 16 residues. Concerning this clone: Its antigen is currently unknown.

Memory CD4+ cells were the fraction left after CD45RA+ naive selection. The chain is built from TRBV19 and TRBJ2-3, with 10 positions matching TRBD2. Input material: memory CD4+ T cells sorted from blood. Subset: CD45RA-negative fraction. The TCR was taken from a woman aged 30 to 39 in good health. The CDR3, as DNA: TGTGCCAGTAGTATTGGACTAGCGGCCAGCACAGATACGCAGTATTTT. Its translation is CASSIGLAASTDTQYF.